Below are 27 T cell receptor beta chains sequenced from a single sample in a study of cytomegalovirus exposure and HLA in healthy donors. Primers included in the PCR were 60 Vbeta and 13 Jbeta primers. Repertoires were generated with immunoSEQ multiplex PCR, while TCRdb's copy carries only in-frame clones and drops some. Here the sample spans about 130,000 clones, 70% to 80% being singletons. Sequencing was done on a sample of PBMCs. The origin of the receptors is a man aged 40-55 years in good health and CMV-seronegative.

J is TRBJ2-5 and V is TRBV28; D uncertain. Germline V gives CDR1 MDHEN, CDR2 SYDVKM. V was trimmed by 5 bases and J by 2 bases, leaving 15 bases between them. The CDR3 contains 15 residues. The chain's CDR3 is CASSVHSSDQETQYF. In DNA, the CDR3 is TGTGCCAGCAGTGTACACAGCTCCGATCAAGAGACCCAGTACTTC.

This clone has a handful of counts. The J gene is TRBJ1-5, the V gene TRBV4-1; 7 positions agree with TRBD1. V gave up 6 bases and J gave up 2 bases; unmatched junction bases: 4. The CDR3 is 14 residues long. Germline CDR1 reads MGHRA; CDR2 reads YSYEKL. The CDR3 nucleotides read TGCGCCAGCAGTCAGGGGGATGGCAATCAGCCCCAGCATTTT. As protein: CASSQGDGNQPQHF.

The rearrangement links TRBV2 to TRBJ2-4; 7 bases align to TRBD1. Germline CDR1 SNHLY, CDR2 FYNNEI. The V gene end was trimmed by 4 bases and the J gene end by 8 bases; junction bases not matched to a gene: 5. There are 13 residues in the CDR3. In DNA form, the CDR3 reads TGTGCCAGCAGTGGGGACAGTAGGGACATTCAGTACTTC. Translating gives CASSGDSRDIQYF.

V usage is TRBV28 and J usage is TRBJ1-5; 7 bases line up with TRBD1. Looked up from germline, CDR1 is MDHEN and CDR2 is SYDVKM. Unmatched junction bases numbered 8, after V lost 7 bases and J lost 2 bases. The CDR3 has 15 amino acids. The CDR3 nucleotides are TGTGCCAGCACCCTAGGGGGCGCGGGCAATCAGCCCCAGCATTTT. It translates to CASTLGGAGNQPQHF.

This clone was found a few times. This chain links TRBV27 with TRBJ2-7; perhaps TRBD2 as D (7 bases). CDR1 MNHEY and CDR2 SMNVEV come from the germline V gene (reference sequence). V lost 5 bases and J 4 bases, leaving 18 bases between the germline ends. This CDR3 region has 15 residues. Here the CDR3 reads CASSPEGGAVYEQYF. CDR3 coding DNA: TGTGCCAGCAGTCCCGAGGGGGGGGCAGTGTACGAGCAGTACTTC.

CDR3: CASSLRSSGGVEQYF. CDR3 in DNA: TGTGCCAGCAGCTTAAGGTCTAGCGGGGGGGTCGAGCAGTACTTC. This chain links TRBV7-2 with TRBJ2-7; 12 positions agree with TRBD2. From germline, CDR1 is SGHTA and CDR2 FQGNSA. V gave up 2 bases and J gave up 6 bases; unmatched junction bases: 5. The CDR3 totals 15 residues. Combining the CDR3 with reference TRBV7-2 and TRBJ2-7 gives the whole variable domain GAGVSQSPSNKVTEKGKDVELRCDPISGHTALYWYRQSLGQGLEFLIYFQGNSAPDKSGLPSDRFSAERTGGSVSTLTIQRTQQEDSAVYLCASSLRSSGGVEQYFGPGTRLTVT.

The chain recombines TRBV28 with TRBJ1-1, with a weak D call TRBD1 (5 bases). V was trimmed by 2 bases and J by 1 base, leaving 11 bases between them. Germline V gives CDR1 MDHEN, CDR2 SYDVKM. CDR3 length: 15 amino acids. CDR3 protein: CASSLILGGNTEAFF. The CDR3 DNA reads TGTGCCAGCAGTTTAATCCTGGGGGGGAACACTGAAGCTTTCTTT.

The genes are TRBV7-2 and TRBJ1-2; D not resolved. In germline, CDR1 is SGHTA, CDR2 FQGNSA. The CDR3 sequence is 12 residues long. V lost 1 base and J 5 bases, leaving 5 bases between the germline ends. The CDR3 reads CASSLGVYGYTF. The CDR3 nucleotides read TGTGCCAGCAGCTTAGGAGTGTATGGCTACACCTTC.

J is TRBJ2-3 and V is TRBV27; 7 nucleotides match TRBD1. J gave up 1 base and V 3 bases, and 7 bases lay outside the gene matches. This CDR3 region has 16 residues. Looked up from germline, CDR1 is MNHEY and CDR2 is SMNVEV (reference sequence). The CDR3 loop is CASSFGQAWGTDTQYF. The CDR3 DNA is TGTGCCAGCAGTTTTGGACAGGCCTGGGGCACAGATACGCAGTATTTT.

This clone came up once. V and J are TRBV28 and TRBJ2-7; D perhaps matches TRBD1 (6 bases). This CDR3 spans 15 amino acids. The V gene's germline CDR1 is MDHEN and CDR2 SYDVKM. The germline V and J ends were trimmed by 5 bases and 2 bases, with 16 bases remaining between them. CDR3 in amino acids: CASSPRDRPTYEQYF. DNA of the CDR3: TGTGCCAGCAGTCCCCGAGACAGGCCAACCTACGAGCAGTACTTC. Complete variable domain (other parts from reference TRBV28 and TRBJ2-7): DVKVTQSSRYLVKRTGEKVFLECVQDMDHENMFWYRQDPGLGLRLIYFSYDVKMKEKGDIPEGYSVSREKKERFSLILESASTNQTSMYLCASSPRDRPTYEQYFGPGTRLTVT.

The rearrangement joins TRBV11-1 to TRBJ2-3, with TRBD1 matching 10 bases. With 8 bases clipped from V and 4 bases from J, the junction kept 9 bases outside the gene matches. This CDR3 spans 15 amino acids. CDR1 is SGHAT and CDR2 is FQDESV in the germline V gene (reference sequence). CDR3 coding DNA: TGTGCCAGCGGTCCGGACAGGGGGGCCCCAGATACGCAGTATTTT. This translates into CASGPDRGAPDTQYF.

V usage is TRBV7-9 and J usage is TRBJ1-2; D perhaps matches TRBD1 (6 bases). The CDR3 has 15 residues. Trimming left V 3 bases short and J 2 bases short, with 13 bases between. Germline CDR1 SEHNR, CDR2 FQNEAQ (reference sequence). The CDR3 loop reads CASSFLGGRNYGYTF. The CDR3 DNA sequence: TGTGCCAGCAGCTTTTTAGGGGGAAGGAACTATGGCTACACCTTC.

The J gene is TRBJ2-5, the V gene TRBV14; possible D gene TRBD1, 6 bases. V was shortened by 1 base and J by 4 bases, with 13 bases between the two germline ends. CDR3 length: 15 residues. The germline CDR1 and CDR2 sequences are SGHDN and FVKESK. The CDR3 here is CASSQVFGGRETQYF. CDR3 coding DNA: TGTGCCAGCAGCCAAGTTTTTGGGGGCCGAGAGACCCAGTACTTC.

The chain joins TRBV18 to TRBJ1-2; D not certain. Germline V CDR1 and CDR2: KGHSH, LQKENI. The CDR3 totals 13 residues. Trimming shortened V by 4 bases and J by 8 bases, and 14 bases separated the two germline ends. Written as DNA, the CDR3 is TGTGCCAGCTCACAGACCGAGTCGCGGGGCTACACCTTC. Its translation: CASSQTESRGYTF.

J is TRBJ2-7 and V is TRBV7-2, with 7 bases that match TRBD2. V lost 0 bases, J lost 3 bases, and 2 bases stayed unmatched. Germline CDR1 reads SGHTA; CDR2 reads FQGNSA. The CDR3 is 14 residues long. The CDR3 DNA sequence: TGTGCCAGCAGCTTAGCATGGGGGGGCTACGAGCAGTACTTC. Residues: CASSLAWGGYEQYF.

The chain employs TRBV4-2 and TRBJ2-5; 7 bases match TRBD1. The V gene end was trimmed by 4 bases and the J gene end by 4 bases; junction bases not matched to a gene: 3. This CDR3 has 13 residues. The germline V gene encodes CDR1 LGHNA and CDR2 YNFKEQ. The CDR3 bases are TGTGCCAGCAGCCTAGGACAGGCAGAGACCCAGTACTTC. Translated: CASSLGQAETQYF.

The chain has TRBV5-6 and TRBJ2-7; 10 bases map to TRBD2. The CDR3 runs 15 residues. With V trimmed by 6 bases and J by 1 base, 7 bases remained unmatched. Germline assignment: CDR1 SGHDT and CDR2 YYEEEE. CDR3 amino acids: CASILIAGGSYEQYF. CDR3 nucleotides: TGTGCCAGCATCCTAATAGCGGGGGGATCCTACGAGCAGTACTTC.

V usage is TRBV4-2 and J usage is TRBJ1-5; 9 bases line up with TRBD1. Trimming at V came to 4 bases and at J to 7 bases, leaving 11 bases not matched to a gene. Germline assignment: CDR1 LGHNA and CDR2 YNFKEQ. The CDR3 consists of 16 residues. The CDR3 bases are TGTGCCAGCAGCCCCCGGGACAGGGACTATGGACAGCCCCAGCATTTT. Amino acids: CASSPRDRDYGQPQHF.

V usage is TRBV5-1 and J usage is TRBJ2-1; D not certain. CDR1 and CDR2 (germline): SGHRS, YFSETQ. The ends were cut back, 4 bases at V and 0 bases at J, with 8 bases in the middle. CDR3 length: 14 amino acids. The CDR3 protein is CASSAPNSYNEQFF. The CDR3 DNA is TGCGCCAGCAGCGCGCCCAACTCCTACAATGAGCAGTTCTTC.

The CDR3 DNA follows: TGTGCCAGCAGCGTAGACAGGGGACCCTACGAGCAGTACTTC. Residues: CASSVDRGPYEQYF. This sequence joins TRBV9 and TRBJ2-7, with TRBD1 matching 7 bases. Germline assignment: CDR1 SGDLS and CDR2 YYNGEE. The CDR3 extends over 14 amino acids. The junction had 2 bases not matched to a gene; V was cut back by 0 bases and J by 2 bases.

V and J are TRBV29-1 and TRBJ2-7, with D perhaps matching TRBD1 (6 bases). Per the germline V gene, CDR1 is SQVTM and CDR2 is ANQGSEA. Trimming left V 1 base short and J 3 bases short, with 16 bases between. The CDR3 is 15 residues long. The CDR3 protein is CSVEVWTAEIYEQYF. In DNA form, the CDR3 reads TGCAGCGTTGAAGTCTGGACAGCAGAGATCTACGAGCAGTACTTC.

This clone occurred once. This sequence joins TRBV7-9 and TRBJ2-5; D remains unclear. Trimming pared 5 bases from V and 5 bases from J, leaving 9 bases between. The germline V gene encodes CDR1 SEHNR and CDR2 FQNEAQ (reference sequence). There are 12 residues in the CDR3. The CDR3 region is CASSPTWETQYF. The CDR3, as DNA: TGTGCCAGCAGCCCCACATGGGAGACCCAGTACTTC.

This clone was picked up one time. The chain links TRBV10-3 to TRBJ2-7; possibly TRBD1 for D (5 bases). The germline gives CDR1 ENHRY, CDR2 SYGVKD. CDR3 length: 15 amino acids. Trimming shortened V by 4 bases and J by 3 bases, and 16 bases separated the two germline ends. CDR3 coding DNA: TGTGCCATCAGTGGGGGTGGCACAAGGGGCTACGAGCAGTACTTC. This encodes CAISGGGTRGYEQYF.

This chain uses TRBV6-5 with TRBJ1-5; 8 bases are shared with TRBD1. The CDR3 runs 15 residues. Trimming at V came to 0 bases and at J to 5 bases, leaving 3 bases not matched to a gene. Per the germline V gene, CDR1 is MNHEY and CDR2 is SVGAGI. As DNA, the CDR3 is TGTGCCAGCAGTTACTCGCAGACAGGGGATCAGCCCCAGCATTTT. It codes for CASSYSQTGDQPQHF.

This clone was recorded once. The chain couples TRBV7-2 to TRBJ1-6; TRBD1 agrees at 7 bases. Trimming removed 6 bases from V and 4 bases from J; junction bases left unmatched: 6. The CDR3 is 15 residues long. Per germline, CDR1 SGHTA and CDR2 FQGNSA. Here the CDR3 reads CASSDPGQYNSPLHF. The CDR3, as DNA: TGTGCCAGCAGTGATCCGGGACAGTATAATTCACCCCTCCACTTT. The variable domain in full, with the rest retrieved from reference TRBV7-2 and TRBJ1-6, is GAGVSQSPSNKVTEKGKDVELRCDPISGHTALYWYRQSLGQGLEFLIYFQGNSAPDKSGLPSDRFSAERTGGSVSTLTIQRTQQEDSAVYLCASSDPGQYNSPLHFGNGTRLTVT.

CDR3 DNA sequence: TGTGCCAGCAGCCCCCCCAGCCCGGGACAGGGGGTCTACGAGCAGTACTTC. Protein product: CASSPPSPGQGVYEQYF. The chain employs TRBV7-9 and TRBJ2-7; 11 bases are shared with TRBD1. Germline values: CDR1 SEHNR, CDR2 FQNEAQ (reference sequence). After removal of 5 bases from V and 3 bases from J, the junction contained 12 bases not matched to a gene. This CDR3 has 17 residues. Filled out from reference TRBV7-9 and TRBJ2-7, the complete variable domain reads DTGVSQNPRHKITKRGQNVTFRCDPISEHNRLYWYRQTLGQGPEFLTYFQNEAQLEKSRLLSDRFSAERPKGSFSTLEIQRTEQGDSAMYLCASSPPSPGQGVYEQYFGPGTRLTVT.

V gene TRBV23-1 combines with J gene TRBJ2-5; 9 bases align to TRBD1. TRBV23-1 is treated as an ORF (open reading frame) with a function not yet certain. V lost 4 bases and J lost 11; bases outside the gene matches: 17. This CDR3 contains 16 residues. The CDR3 nucleotides are TGCGCCAGCAGTCCGAGCCGGGACAGGGTACCGGGAGAGCAGTACTTC. This translates into CASSPSRDRVPGEQYF.